The 3 T cell receptor beta chains below all came from one sample that was sequenced in a study of cytomegalovirus exposure and HLA in healthy donors. 60 Vbeta and 13 Jbeta primers were used in PCR. Measured with immunoSEQ multiplex PCR; TCRdb has only the in-frame clones, and not every one. In the table there are 100,000 to 150,000 clones, 70% to 80% of which are singletons. Sequenced material: PBMCs. These TCRs come from a woman in her thirties or forties in good health and CMV-seropositive.

The chain links TRBV19 to TRBJ1-2; 7 bases align to TRBD1. The CDR3 sequence is 13 residues long. With V trimmed by 8 bases and J by 8 bases, 11 bases remained unmatched. Per the germline V gene, CDR1 is LNHDA and CDR2 is SQIVND (reference sequence). CDR3 region: CASSNRGRGGYTF. DNA of the CDR3: TGTGCCAGTTCGAACAGGGGTCGAGGGGGCTACACCTTC.

The V gene is TRBV10-3, the J gene TRBJ1-4; the match to TRBD1 covers 7 bases. The germline gives CDR1 ENHRY, CDR2 SYGVKD. This CDR3 comprises 19 residues. V lost 2 bases to trimming and J lost 4 bases; unmatched junction nucleotides: 16. The CDR3 DNA is TGTGCCATCAGTGAGGTTGAAGGGGGCACCGCGGTGGATAATGAAAAACTGTTTTTT. It is translated as CAISEVEGGTAVDNEKLFF.

The chain recombines TRBV9 with TRBJ2-3; TRBD2 agrees at 9 bases. The germline gives CDR1 SGDLS, CDR2 YYNGEE. The V segment lost 0 bases and the J segment 3 bases; nucleotides outside the gene matches: 5. The CDR3 covers 16 residues. In DNA form, the CDR3 reads TGTGCCAGCAGCGTAGTTTTAGCGGGGGAAACAGATACGCAGTATTTT. This sequence encodes CASSVVLAGETDTQYF.